This T cell receptor (beta chain) was captured in a study of T cells after yellow fever vaccination (dated by TCRdb to the late 2010s). Regarding the research as a whole: The SMART-Seq v4 Ultra Low Input RNA kit was used to prepare libraries from fractions with low cell numbers. The cohort comprised two healthy male donors, one aged 18 to 29 and one aged 30 to 40 years. To follow T-cell clones before and after primary and booster YFV17D yellow fever vaccination, bulk TCR alpha and beta repertoires were sequenced over time. Blood was drawn at multiple timepoints before and after primary and secondary immunization, with bulk PBMC replicates and cell subsets isolated. Overall study results and their limits: After the booster, most clones that had expanded after primary vaccination were detected again (nearly 97% of CD4 and around nine tenths of CD8), suggesting broad maintenance of memory. Because only a couple of donors were included in the study, the extent to which the findings can be generalized is limited. A small fraction of clonotypes appeared in both the CD4 and CD8 compartments, likely as a result of convergent recombination. Compared with the primary T-cell response, the secondary T-cell response was weaker but faster, peaking on day 5 rather than day 15. Computational filtering was needed because FACS-sorted repertoires could contain abundant contaminating clonotypes from the bulk population.

Per the publication, the treatment or condition label means: live attenuated yellow fever vaccine strain. At each blood-draw timepoint, two biological replicates of bulk PBMCs were obtained. PBMCs were isolated from peripheral blood using a standard Ficoll-Paque protocol. RNA was extracted with TriZol from bulk PBMCs, CD4 and CD8 fractions, and dextramer-positive and dextramer-negative fractions. V is reduced by 5 bases and J by 2 bases, leaving a spacing of 12 bases between them. The CDR3 holds 14 amino acids from the cysteine to the phenylalanine. Only the CDR3 DNA is retained, 42 bases long and in frame from the first base. TCR cDNA was synthesized by 5'RACE template switching, through which a universal primer site and unique molecular identifiers were introduced. Priming of cDNA synthesis was performed from both the TCR alpha and TCR beta constant segments. Library amplification used two PCR steps, and the second PCR step added sample barcodes and sequencing adapters. Sequencing of libraries was performed on Illumina HiSeq 2500 (2x100 bp) or NovaSeq (2x150 bp). Under the source paper's analysis protocol: Demultiplexing of reads and collapsing into UMI consensus sequences were performed with MIGEC, and V(D)J alignment was carried out with MiXCR. Clonotypes responding to the vaccine were identified with edgeR on replicate PBMC samples, with the criteria of FDR below 0.01 and a log2 fold change above 5 up to day 15. Each bulk clonotype received a CD4 or CD8 identity based on whether the sequenced CD4 or CD8 repertoire contained that clonotype at higher abundance. TCRdb itself trimmed the public reads at Q25 with fastp, ran MiXCR and retained productive beta chains. CDR3 protein duplicates are merged, each entry listing the most common genes and DNA. None of the V and J calls come from the authors' own analysis; TCRdb made them. The sample yields 610,000 or so distinct CDR3 sequences; 9% to 15% were counted once. The top ten hold under 15% of the sample.

This clonotype occurred a few times. Its antigen remains unidentified. Base-call qualities are not available, and no considerably larger clone is one nucleotide away. The material sequenced was PBMCs, taken on the day of the yellow fever booster vaccination. The origin of this receptor is a man aged 30 to 39 who received the YFV17D yellow fever vaccine. The rearranged segments are TRBV12-3 or TRBV12-4 and TRBJ1-2; tentative D gene TRBD1, with 5 bases matching. The nucleotide sequence reads TGTGCCAGCAGTGAGGGGATTCGGAACTATGGCTACACCTTC. Translation gives CASSEGIRNYGYTF.